This TCR beta chain was obtained from a study of cytomegalovirus exposure and HLA in healthy donors. Study-wide findings and caveats: In a later analysis, a missense DCLRE1C variant was linked to TCR beta V- and J-gene trimming. Rarity marked most TCR sequences, yet some public TCRs occurred in many donors. Some V segments, TRBV6-2 and TRBV6-3 among them, were indistinguishable and were therefore excluded. It emerged from a later analysis that several of the most significant clusters appeared to be linked to common viral pathogens.

On this clone: Its cognate antigen is unknown.

The germline gives CDR1 SGHTA, CDR2 FQGNSA. The CDR3 loop spans 14 amino acids. V lost 5 bases and J lost 6; bases outside the gene matches: 7. A multiplex PCR was run with 60 Vbeta primers and 13 Jbeta primers. This table comes from immunoSEQ multiplex PCR, and its TCRdb copy is limited to in-frame clones, with some not included. The sample yields over 100,000 clones, about 60% seen once. This receptor was taken from a middle-aged man in good health and CMV-seropositive. Sequenced input: PBMCs. The chain joins TRBV7-2 to TRBJ2-1; the match to TRBD1 covers 7 bases. CDR3 nucleotides: TGTGCCAGCAGCGCAAGAACAGGGGTCAATGAGCAGTTCTTC. This encodes CASSARTGVNEQFF.